Each of the 8 T cell receptor beta chains below was sequenced from the same sample in a study of blood T cell repertoires in COVID-19 (dated by TCRdb to about 2020). The receptor library was made with the immunoSEQ multiplex PCR assay. Not all clones reach the TCRdb copy of this immuneACCESS table, which keeps in-frame sequences only. Checked studies attribute under half of the gap to unresolved V genes and leave the rest unexplained. The sample records hundreds of thousands of clones, around 88% of which are singletons. More than 3.5% of the sample belongs to the ten largest clones. The specimen was PBMCs or T cells enriched from blood (not recorded which). All receptors come from a woman aged 25 to 39 who had recovered from COVID-19.

The chain links TRBV12-3 or TRBV12-4 to TRBJ1-4; no reliable D call. V dropped 9 bases and J dropped 1 base, with 9 bases sitting between them. The CDR3 has 13 amino acids. The CDR3 DNA reads as TGTGCCAGTACCCGAGAAACTAATGAAAAACTGTTTTTT. This sequence encodes CASTRETNEKLFF.

The DNA for the CDR3 is TGTGCCAGCAGCTATAACACCGGGGAGCTGTTTTTT. It is translated as CASSYNTGELFF. V is TRBV6-2 or TRBV6-3 and J is TRBJ2-2; D gene unclear. This CDR3 region has 12 residues. The V end was cut by 6 bases, the J end by 2 bases, with 4 bases between. Germline CDR1 is MNHEY and CDR2 is SVGEGT.

The CDR3 region is CASSNLGGGGGYTF. CDR3 DNA: TGTGCCAGCAGTAATTTAGGAGGGGGCGGTGGCTACACCTTC. The rearrangement joins TRBV25-1 to TRBJ1-2; 7 bases fit TRBD1. The CDR3 sequence is 14 residues long. V trimming: 5 bases; J trimming: 7 bases; junction bases outside the gene matches: 10. CDR1 and CDR2 (germline): MGHDK, SYGVNS.

The chain links TRBV14 to TRBJ2-2; D is uncertain. This CDR3 is built from 13 residues. CDR1 is SGHDN, CDR2 FVKESK, per germline. Deletions cut 4 bases from V and 6 bases from J, with 9 bases between. CDR3 sequence (DNA): TGTGCCAGCAGCCGGTCTAGGTCCGGGGAGCTGTTTTTT. It specifies CASSRSRSGELFF. Supplemented by reference TRBV14 and TRBJ2-2, the full variable domain reads EAGVTQFPSHSVIEKGQTVTLRCDPISGHDNLYWYRRVMGKEIKFLLHFVKESKQDESGMPNNRFLAERTGGTYSTLKVQPAELEDSGVYFCASSRSRSGELFFGEGSRLTVL.

This clone came up once. This chain connects TRBV25-1 to TRBJ1-1; D gene unclear. The CDR3 consists of 12 residues. In germline, CDR1 is MGHDK, CDR2 SYGVNS. V lost 6 bases and J 1 base, leaving 6 bases between the germline ends. CDR3 DNA: TGTGCCAGCAGCGCGGGGAACACTGAAGCTTTCTTT. This sequence encodes CASSAGNTEAFF.

The chain joins TRBV10-3 to TRBJ2-2; D may be TRBD1 (5 bases). The CDR3 extends over 15 amino acids. Per germline, CDR1 ENHRY and CDR2 SYGVKD. V gave up 6 bases and J gave up 1 base, with 12 bases separating them. CDR3 in DNA: TGTGCCATCAGGGACCTTGACAGGAACACCGGGGAGCTGTTTTTT. This gives the protein CAIRDLDRNTGELFF.

CDR3 residues: CASRRQGTQGTEAFF. CDR3 in DNA: TGTGCCAGCAGGCGACAGGGCACCCAGGGCACTGAAGCTTTCTTT. The chain recombines TRBV7-2 with TRBJ1-1, with TRBD1 matching 7 bases. V lost 6 bases to trimming and J lost 4 bases; unmatched junction nucleotides: 11. CDR1 and CDR2 (germline): SGHTA, FQGNSA. The CDR3 length is 15 residues.

The rearrangement uses TRBV4-1 and TRBJ2-2; 8 bases line up with TRBD2. CDR3 size: 14 residues. The junction had 4 bases not matched to a gene; V was cut back by 5 bases and J by 5 bases. CDR1 MGHRA and CDR2 YSYEKL come from the germline V gene. CDR3 DNA sequence: TGCGCCAGCAGCTCGGGGACTAGTACCGGGGAGCTGTTTTTT. Its translation is CASSSGTSTGELFF.